One sample yielded the 21 T cell receptor beta chains listed below, sequenced in a study of CD8+ T cells in alopecia areata. RNA extraction was followed by reverse transcription into cDNA, which acted as the sequencing template. Only in-frame clones appear in the TCRdb table, and some are missing; sequencing was by immunoSEQ multiplex PCR. The table records approximately 150,000 clones, approximately 50% of them present only once. Sequencing was done on a sample of CD4+ T cells sorted from blood. The origin of the receptors is a human donor with alopecia areata.

V and J are TRBV29-1 and TRBJ1-5; no clear D. V dropped 4 bases and J dropped 3 bases, with 10 bases sitting between them. CDR1 is SQVTM and CDR2 is ANQGSEA in the germline V gene. The CDR3 contains 13 residues. CDR3 DNA sequence: TGCAGCGTTGTAGGAGGTCCCAATCAGCCCCAGCATTTT. It codes for CSVVGGPNQPQHF.

The chain couples TRBV29-1 to TRBJ1-1; no reliable D call. The CDR3 has 12 amino acids. Trimming cost V 0 bases and J 11 bases, with 13 bases left between them. The germline V gene has CDR1 SQVTM and CDR2 ANQGSEA. In DNA, the CDR3 is TGCAGCGTTGAAGAGTTGGTCCGTGAGGCTTTCTTT. It specifies CSVEELVREAFF.

This clone showed up just a few times. The chain employs TRBV12-5 and TRBJ2-2; weak D call: TRBD2 (5 bases). Germline lookup yields CDR1 LGHNT and CDR2 FRNRAP. The CDR3 covers 14 residues. The V end lost 9 bases, the J end lost 0 bases, and 11 bases lay between the germline ends. As DNA, the CDR3 is TGTGCTAGCCGATCGGACTCGAACACCGGGGAGCTGTTTTTT. Protein sequence: CASRSDSNTGELFF.

The chain uses TRBV5-1 and TRBJ2-5, with 8 nucleotides matching TRBD1. Germline lookup yields CDR1 SGHRS and CDR2 YFSETQ. This CDR3 is built from 14 residues. The J segment lost 5 bases and the V segment lost 4 bases, leaving 7 bases of the junction unmatched. The CDR3 sequence: CASSIGQGGETQYF. In DNA form, the CDR3 reads TGCGCCAGCAGCATTGGACAGGGAGGCGAGACCCAGTACTTC.

This clone was observed a handful of times. This chain connects TRBV7-9 to TRBJ1-1; D unclear. Germline CDR1 is SEHNR and CDR2 is FQNEAQ (reference sequence). V lost 5 bases, J lost 2 bases, and 12 bases lay in between. This CDR3 region has 14 residues. For the CDR3, the DNA is TGTGCCAGCAGCCAAAAAGTCACCAACACTGAAGCTTTCTTT. Translating gives CASSQKVTNTEAFF. Filled out from reference TRBV7-9 and TRBJ1-1, the complete variable domain reads DTGVSQNPRHKITKRGQNVTFRCDPISEHNRLYWYRQTLGQGPEFLTYFQNEAQLEKSRLLSDRFSAERPKGSFSTLEIQRTEQGDSAMYLCASSQKVTNTEAFFGQGTRLTVV.

The chain has TRBV6-5 and TRBJ1-2, with TRBD1 identical over 9 bases. This CDR3 has 14 residues. Trimming at V came to 6 bases and at J to 8 bases, leaving 10 bases not matched to a gene. The V gene's germline CDR1 is MNHEY and CDR2 SVGAGI. CDR3 coding DNA: TGTGCCAGCAGAGAATCCGGACAGGGGAGAGGCTACACCTTC. Translated: CASRESGQGRGYTF.

There are a few counts of this clone. The chain employs TRBV28 and TRBJ2-5; the D gene is possibly TRBD2 (6 bases). The CDR3 is made up of 14 amino acids. The V and J ends lost 1 base and 5 bases respectively, with 11 bases between them. CDR1 MDHEN and CDR2 SYDVKM come from the germline V gene. DNA of the CDR3: TGTGCCAGCAGTTTATATCGGAGGGAGGAGACCCAGTACTTC. Its translation is CASSLYRREETQYF.

V usage is TRBV10-1 and J usage is TRBJ2-1; tentative D call: TRBD2 (5 bases). CDR1 WNHNN and CDR2 SYGVQD come from the germline V gene (reference sequence). This CDR3 contains 16 residues. V lost 4 bases, J lost 0 bases, and 13 bases lay in between. Here the CDR3 reads CASSALEGGSYNEQFF. The CDR3 DNA reads as TGCGCCAGCAGTGCCTTAGAGGGTGGCTCCTACAATGAGCAGTTCTTC.

This chain connects TRBV27 to TRBJ2-4; the D is unclear. Per germline, CDR1 MNHEY and CDR2 SMNVEV (reference sequence). Trimming removed 5 bases from V and 4 bases from J, with 12 bases in between. The CDR3 is made up of 14 amino acids. In DNA, the CDR3 is TGTGCCAGCAGTCCGATGTCGATAAAAAACATTCAGTACTTC. This sequence encodes CASSPMSIKNIQYF.

This clone was seen at least ten times. This chain uses TRBV7-9 with TRBJ2-7, with a tentative D call TRBD2 (5 bases). Trimming removed 5 bases at V and 5 bases at J, with 16 bases between. CDR1 is SEHNR and CDR2 is FQNEAQ in the germline V gene (reference sequence). The CDR3 runs 14 residues. CDR3 loop: CASSPSGSDHEQYF. The CDR3 bases are TGTGCCAGCAGCCCCTCGGGTAGCGATCACGAGCAGTACTTC.

The chain combines TRBV20-1 with TRBJ2-3; D is undetermined. Trimming shortened V by 2 bases and J by 6 bases, and 6 bases separated the two germline ends. Germline-derived CDR1 and CDR2 are DFQATT and SNEGSKA (reference sequence). The CDR3 is 11 residues long. CDR3 nucleotides: TGCAGTGCTAGAATCGGGGATACGCAGTATTTT. Translation: CSARIGDTQYF.

The chain uses TRBV29-1 and TRBJ1-1; TRBD1 aligns across 7 bases. Germline loops: CDR1 SQVTM, CDR2 ANQGSEA. The CDR3 has 13 amino acids. Germline trimming cut 5 bases from V and 0 bases from J; bases unmatched to any gene: 3. CDR3 nucleotide sequence: TGCAGCGTTAGGACAGGCATGAACACTGAAGCTTTCTTT. Amino acids: CSVRTGMNTEAFF.

The CDR3 DNA reads TGCGCCAGCAGCCAGCCACAAGAGACCCAGTACTTC. Its translation is CASSQPQETQYF. The genes are TRBV4-1 and TRBJ2-5; D gene ambiguous. CDR1 and CDR2 from the germline V gene are MGHRA and YSYEKL. With 3 bases removed from V and 2 bases from J, the gap between germline ends came to 4 bases. This CDR3 is 12 amino acids long.

The chain carries TRBV9 and TRBJ2-5; possible D gene TRBD2, 6 bases. In germline, CDR1 is SGDLS, CDR2 YYNGEE. With 0 bases removed from V and 2 bases from J, the gap between germline ends came to 11 bases. The CDR3 covers 15 residues. The chain's CDR3 is CASSVGRVLQETQYF. The CDR3 DNA reads TGTGCCAGCAGCGTAGGGAGGGTTCTACAAGAGACCCAGTACTTC.

The J gene is TRBJ2-1, the V gene TRBV6-5; D is undetermined. The CDR3 has 14 residues. Germline V gene data show CDR1 as MNHEY and CDR2 as SVGAGI. Trimming shortened V by 2 bases and J by 2 bases, and 7 bases separated the two germline ends. CDR3 amino acids: CASSYMGTYNEQFF. Written as DNA, the CDR3 is TGTGCCAGCAGTTACATGGGAACCTACAATGAGCAGTTCTTC.

This clone was seen more than once but under ten times. This chain uses TRBV2 with TRBJ2-1; 11 bases are shared with TRBD2. The CDR3 has 14 amino acids. Germline CDR1 and CDR2: SNHLY and FYNNEI. V trimming: 5 bases; J trimming: 7 bases; junction bases outside the gene matches: 4. The CDR3: CASSLAGGSNEQFF. CDR3 DNA: TGTGCCAGCAGTTTAGCGGGAGGGTCTAATGAGCAGTTCTTC.

In its sample, this clone was seen a few times. The V and J genes are TRBV7-9 and TRBJ2-6, with D unclear. Between the trimmed V and J ends, which lost 7 bases and 1 base, there was a span of 5 bases. The CDR3 totals 13 residues. Germline CDR1 reads SEHNR; CDR2 reads FQNEAQ (reference sequence). The CDR3 sequence: CASKGSGANVLTF. For the CDR3, the DNA is TGTGCCAGCAAGGGTTCTGGGGCCAACGTCCTGACTTTC. Using reference TRBV7-9 and TRBJ2-6 for the parts outside the CDR3, the full variable domain is DTGVSQNPRHKITKRGQNVTFRCDPISEHNRLYWYRQTLGQGPEFLTYFQNEAQLEKSRLLSDRFSAERPKGSFSTLEIQRTEQGDSAMYLCASKGSGANVLTFGAGSRLTVL.

The J gene is TRBJ2-1, the V gene TRBV5-1; tentative D call: TRBD2 (6 bases). Germline V gene lookup returns CDR1 SGHRS and CDR2 YFSETQ. Trimming left V 4 bases short and J 5 bases short, with 16 bases between. This CDR3 has 15 amino acids. The CDR3 here is CASSTGLLTDNEQFF. As DNA, the CDR3 is TGCGCCAGCAGCACGGGACTTCTGACGGACAATGAGCAGTTCTTC.

Concerning this clone itself: The same CDR3 is also encoded by other DNA sequences in this sample. The rearrangement joins TRBV20-1 to TRBJ1-5; D not certain. CDR3 size: 11 residues. V was pared by 0 bases and J by 4 bases, with 1 base between. The germline V gene has CDR1 DFQATT and CDR2 SNEGSKA (reference sequence). In DNA, the CDR3 is TGCAGTGCTAGAGATAATCAGCCCCAGCATTTT. It codes for CSARDNQPQHF.

This clone showed up just a few times. The chain has TRBV18 and TRBJ1-5; D is undetermined. V was shortened by 6 bases and J by 3 bases, with 6 bases between the two germline ends. This CDR3 is 12 amino acids long. CDR1 is KGHSH, CDR2 LQKENI, per germline. CDR3 bases: TGTGCCAGCTCTCCCACCAATCAGCCCCAGCATTTT. Protein product: CASSPTNQPQHF.

The chain couples TRBV6-5 to TRBJ2-5, with D unresolved. CDR1 and CDR2 (germline): MNHEY, SVGAGI. The V end was cut by 1 base, the J end by 4 bases, with 7 bases between. The length of the CDR3 is 13 residues. The CDR3 DNA reads TGTGCCAGCAGTTACTACTCGGCAGAGACCCAGTACTTC. Its protein product is CASSYYSAETQYF.